This T cell receptor (beta chain) was identified in a study of Graves' ophthalmopathy and Graves' hyperthyroidism. Turning to this clonotype: What it binds is unknown. This is likely a read error, given that the CDR3 carries no conserved phenylalanine or tryptophan at its end. The DNA is omitted, as the CDR3 cannot be located on it reliably, and the CDR3 follows TCRdb's listing.

Overall study results and limits: Prediction of ophthalmopathy progression reached roughly 70% sensitivity and roughly 72% specificity.

RNA transcripts were the template, and TCR beta CDR3 regions were amplified from them. Second-round multiplex PCR came after first-round RT-PCR with HTBI primers. TCRdb independently ran MiXCR on the multiplex PCR reads; one entry per CDR3 protein. The profile covers about 1.1 million distinct CDR3 sequences, with about 40% appearing a single time and 11% taken by the ten largest. This clonotype originated in an adult man with Graves' hyperthyroidism. Material for sequencing was peripheral blood or thyroid tissue (not recorded which).

The chain's CDR3 is CASSLGPPV. The J gene is TRBJ2-5, the V gene TRBV7-2. CDR1 SGHTA and CDR2 FQGNSA come from the germline V gene. The CDR3 is 9 residues long, counting both termini.